Listed below are T cell receptor beta chains from one sample, sequenced in a study of cytomegalovirus exposure and HLA in healthy donors. The data were produced by immunoSEQ multiplex PCR, yet TCRdb's version contains in-frame clones alone and is incomplete. Its listing shows about 170,000 clones. The specimen sequenced was PBMCs. These receptors came from a woman aged 18-35 years in good health and CMV-seropositive. The CDR3 runs from the conserved cysteine through the conserved F or W. The D gene is left open where the match is weak.

>TRBD2|TRBV6-5|TRBJ2-1
TGTGCCAGCATCCGTGACCGGGGGGGGATTGAGCAGTTCTTC
CASIRDRGGIEQFF
>TRBD2|TRBV6-5|TRBJ2-1
TGTGCCAGCAGCGGGGGGGCAACCTTCGGTGAGCAGTTCTTC
CASSGGATFGEQFF
>TRBD1|TRBV19|TRBJ1-2
TGTGCCAGTAGTATGGGACAGAACAACTATGGCTACACCTTC
CASSMGQNNYGYTF
>NA|TRBV11-2|TRBJ2-5
TGTGCCAGCAGCTTATACGGCGGGTACCAAGAGACCCAGTACTTC
CASSLYGGYQETQYF
>NA|TRBV6-5|TRBJ1-1
TGTGCCAGCAGCAAGACATTGAACACTGAAGCTTTCTTT
CASSKTLNTEAFF
>NA|TRBV9|TRBJ1-2
TGTGCCAGCAGCGTCGCCGGGACAACTTATGGCTACACCTTC
CASSVAGTTYGYTF
>NA|TRBV7-2|TRBJ2-1
TGTGCCAGCAGCTTAGATGGCCAGTACAATGAGCAGTTCTTC
CASSLDGQYNEQFF
>TRBD1|TRBV5-1|TRBJ1-6
TGCGCCAGCAGCGGCAACAGGGGCTACAGCTCCTATAATTCACCCCTCCACTTT
CASSGNRGYSSYNSPLHF
>NA|TRBV5-4|TRBJ2-3
TGTGCCAGCAGCTTCCAGGGAATGGTTACAGATACGCAGTATTTT
CASSFQGMVTDTQYF
>NA|TRBV4-1|TRBJ1-3
TGCGCCAGCAGCCAAGACTCTTACTCTGGAAACACCATATATTTT
CASSQDSYSGNTIYF
>TRBD1|TRBV6-1|TRBJ2-1
TGTGCCAGCAGTGAAGCCCTGGGACAGGTCTACAATGAGCAGTTCTTC
CASSEALGQVYNEQFF
>TRBD1|TRBV7-9|TRBJ1-1
TGTGCCAGCAGCCCCACAGGGGACGCTGAAGCTTTCTTT
CASSPTGDAEAFF
>NA|TRBV6-1|TRBJ1-5
TGTGCCAGCACCAGAGACAGGCCCGATAATCAGCCCCAGCATTTT
CASTRDRPDNQPQHF
>TRBD1|TRBV11-2|TRBJ2-7
TGTGCCAGCAGCTTACCGCGAACAGGGGGAATCTACGAGCAGTACTTC
CASSLPRTGGIYEQYF
>TRBD2|TRBV7-2|TRBJ2-7
TGTGCCAGCAGCTTAAGAAGCGGGGGGGACTACGAGCAGTACTTC
CASSLRSGGDYEQYF
>NA|TRBV4-2|TRBJ1-2
TGTGCCAGCAGCCAGACGGAGAACTATGGCTACACCTTC
CASSQTENYGYTF
>NA|TRBV7-9|TRBJ1-2
TGTGCCAGCAGCCCAGGTGGAAGTCCAGCTCATGGCTACACCTTC
CASSPGGSPAHGYTF
>NA|TRBV19|TRBJ1-2
TGTGCCAGTAGTCCCTTATTCCTTGGCCCGATTGGCTACACCTTC
CASSPLFLGPIGYTF
>TRBD1|TRBV30|TRBJ2-1
TGTGCCGGATACTGGACAGGGGGAAGTAGGAATGAGCAGTTCTTC
CAGYWTGGSRNEQFF
>NA|TRBV9|TRBJ2-6
TGTGCCAGCAGCGTAGGTCGGGAGCTCTCTGGGGCCAACGTCCTGACTTTC
CASSVGRELSGANVLTF
>TRBD1|TRBV7-9|TRBJ2-1
TGTGCCAGCAGCTTAGGGGACAGCTCCTACAATGAGCAGTTCTTC
CASSLGDSSYNEQFF
>TRBD1|TRBV19|TRBJ1-5
TGTGCCAGTAGCCAAATGGGACAGAGCAATCAGCCCCAGCATTTT
CASSQMGQSNQPQHF
>TRBD1|TRBV18|TRBJ1-1
TGTGCCAGCTCACAAATAGGGGGCGTTTTCACTGAAGCTTTCTTT
CASSQIGGVFTEAFF
>NA|TRBV7-7|TRBJ2-3
TGTGCTAGCAGCCCACAGCCCGGGGGCACAGATACGCAGTATTTT
CASSPQPGGTDTQYF
>TRBD1|TRBV7-9|TRBJ1-1
TGTGCCAGCAGCTTAGTCCGACGACAGGGGGCGATGAACACTGAAGCTTTCTTT
CASSLVRRQGAMNTEAFF
>TRBD2|TRBV9|TRBJ2-1
TGTGCCAGCAGCGGTAGCGGGAGGGCCGTCAATGAGCAGTTCTTC
CASSGSGRAVNEQFF
>TRBD2|TRBV30|TRBJ2-5
TGTGCCTGGAGTTCTCGTCCCGGGACTAGCGGGAGGGCAATCGAGACCCAGTACTTC
CAWSSRPGTSGRAIETQYF
>NA|TRBV5-1|TRBJ1-2
TGCGCCAGCAGTTTTGACAGTTCTTATGGCTACACCTTC
CASSFDSSYGYTF
>NA|TRBV4-1|TRBJ1-5
TGCGCCAGCAGCCCTTTCTCCGGGCAGCCCCAGCATTTT
CASSPFSGQPQHF
>NA|TRBV5-1|TRBJ1-2
TGCGCCAGCAGCTTGGAGGGACAATGGGACTACACCTTC
CASSLEGQWDYTF
>TRBD2|TRBV9|TRBJ2-3
TGTGCCAGCAGTCTAGCGGGGGGGATTTTAGATACGCAGTATTTT
CASSLAGGILDTQYF
>NA|TRBV2|TRBJ1-5
TGTGCCAGCAGTGACGGACGGGGAAATCAGCCCCAGCATTTT
CASSDGRGNQPQHF
>TRBD1|TRBV6-5|TRBJ1-2
TGTGCCAGCAGGAGGCAGGGGGCCGGTGGTGGCTACACCTTC
CASRRQGAGGGYTF
>NA|TRBV7-9|TRBJ1-2
TGTGCCAGCAGCTTAAAGGCCCGGGAAGGCTACACCTTC
CASSLKAREGYTF
>NA|TRBV6-1|TRBJ2-1
TGTGCCAGCAACGACTTTAAGGAGTCCGAGGAGCAGTTCTTC
CASNDFKESEEQFF